The 22 T cell receptor beta chains below were found in one sample sequenced in a study of cytomegalovirus exposure and HLA in healthy donors. PCR was performed using 60 Vbeta and 13 Jbeta primers. Profiled with immunoSEQ multiplex PCR; TCRdb holds only in-frame clones, not every one. This repertoire shows some 150,000 clones, around 69% found once; its top ten account for around 1.5%. Sequencing was performed on PBMCs. The origin of the receptors is a man between 60 and 75 years old in good health and CMV-seronegative.

The chain is built from TRBV28 and TRBJ1-4; 9 positions match TRBD1. Germline CDR1 reads MDHEN; CDR2 reads SYDVKM. V lost 8 bases and J lost 7; bases outside the gene matches: 17. This CDR3 is built from 17 residues. CDR3 DNA: TGTGCCAGCCAGGAATTCACAGGGGGCTCCTCTCTTGAAAAACTGTTTTTT. Encoded protein: CASQEFTGGSSLEKLFF.

This rearrangement joins TRBV28 to TRBJ1-4; D call uncertain. The V end lost 8 bases, the J end lost 4 bases, and 17 bases lay between the germline ends. There are 15 residues in the CDR3. Germline V lookup: CDR1 MDHEN, CDR2 SYDVKM. The CDR3 reads CASAGRERGNEKLFF. As DNA, the CDR3 is TGTGCCAGCGCTGGAAGAGAGCGAGGTAATGAAAAACTGTTTTTT. Full variable domain (rest looked up from reference TRBV28 and TRBJ1-4): DVKVTQSSRYLVKRTGEKVFLECVQDMDHENMFWYRQDPGLGLRLIYFSYDVKMKEKGDIPEGYSVSREKKERFSLILESASTNQTSMYLCASAGRERGNEKLFFGSGTQLSVL.

In this sample, this clone turned up a few times. The genes are TRBV30 and TRBJ1-1; 7 positions agree with TRBD1. The length of the CDR3 is 11 residues. V dropped 1 base and J dropped 7; count of bases not matched to a gene: 0. CDR1 GTSNPN and CDR2 SVGIG come from the germline V gene (reference sequence). In DNA form, the CDR3 reads TGTGCCTGGAGTGGGGACAGTGAAGCTTTCTTT. This gives the protein CAWSGDSEAFF.

This clone was picked up a small number of times. The V and J genes are TRBV29-1 and TRBJ2-3, with D possibly being TRBD2 (6 bases). There are 14 residues in the CDR3. V lost 5 bases and J lost 0, with 12 bases in between. Germline assignment: CDR1 SQVTM and CDR2 ANQGSEA. The CDR3 loop is CSVLGLSSTDTQYF. The CDR3 DNA reads TGCAGCGTTTTAGGACTATCCAGCACAGATACGCAGTATTTT.

The J gene is TRBJ1-5, the V gene TRBV19; D not resolved. Germline CDR1 LNHDA, CDR2 SQIVND (reference sequence). V was pared by 7 bases and J by 5 bases, with 12 bases between. The CDR3 sequence is 13 residues long. CDR3 region: CASTTQRDQPQHF. CDR3 DNA: TGTGCCAGTACCACCCAGCGCGATCAGCCCCAGCATTTT.

The chain couples TRBV10-3 to TRBJ2-1; D remains unclear. CDR1 ENHRY and CDR2 SYGVKD come from the germline V gene. Trimming removed 0 bases at V and 0 bases at J, with 9 bases between. The CDR3 is 16 amino acids. The DNA for the CDR3 is TGTGCCATCAGTGAGTCAGCGAGCCTCTCCTACAATGAGCAGTTCTTC. This gives the protein CAISESASLSYNEQFF.

The CDR3 DNA reads TGCGCCAGCAGTGAGGGTCGGGGGGCTTACAATGAGCAGTTCTTC. Protein: CASSEGRGAYNEQFF. The chain uses TRBV10-1 and TRBJ2-1, with D perhaps matching TRBD2 (7 bases). The CDR3 totals 15 residues. CDR1 WNHNN and CDR2 SYGVQD come from the germline V gene (reference sequence). With 2 bases removed from V and 4 bases from J, the gap between germline ends came to 12 bases.

The genes are TRBV2 and TRBJ1-5; no definite D call. Germline CDR1 reads SNHLY; CDR2 reads FYNNEI. The CDR3 consists of 16 residues. The V and J ends lost 2 bases and 2 bases respectively, with 13 bases between them. CDR3 protein: CASSEKAGLGNQPQHF. The CDR3 region has the DNA TGTGCCAGCAGTGAAAAGGCGGGCCTCGGCAATCAGCCCCAGCATTTT.

The chain is built from TRBV30 and TRBJ2-1, with TRBD2 matching 15 bases. J gave up 7 bases and V 3 bases, and 10 bases lay outside the gene matches. The CDR3 runs to 17 residues. The germline CDR1 and CDR2 sequences are GTSNPN and SVGIG (reference sequence). The CDR3: CAWRMTFGLAGGNEQFF. CDR3 DNA sequence: TGTGCCTGGAGGATGACATTCGGACTAGCGGGAGGGAATGAGCAGTTCTTC.

This rearrangement joins TRBV4-1 to TRBJ2-1; D is unclear. From germline, CDR1 is MGHRA and CDR2 YSYEKL. V was cut by 1 base and J by 0 bases, with 7 bases left in between. The CDR3 has 15 amino acids. CDR3 sequence: CASSQGPSSYNEQFF. The CDR3 bases are TGCGCCAGCAGCCAAGGGCCTTCCTCCTACAATGAGCAGTTCTTC.

J is TRBJ2-2 and V is TRBV6-5; the D gene is possibly TRBD1 (5 bases). The CDR3 consists of 15 residues. Trimming pared 10 bases from V and 1 base from J, leaving 16 bases between. The germline gives CDR1 MNHEY, CDR2 SVGAGI. The CDR3 sequence: CATRMPRENTGELFF. The CDR3 DNA reads as TGTGCCACCCGCATGCCCAGGGAGAACACCGGGGAGCTGTTTTTT.

The sample holds one count of this clone. The chain combines TRBV28 with TRBJ2-1; the match to TRBD2 covers 7 bases. The CDR3 is 16 amino acids. The V gene's germline CDR1 is MDHEN and CDR2 SYDVKM. The ends lost 5 bases at V and 4 bases at J; junction bases unmatched: 11. CDR3 protein: CASSPPREVFYNEQFF. The DNA of the CDR3 is TGTGCCAGCAGTCCGCCCCGGGAGGTCTTTTACAATGAGCAGTTCTTC.

Regarding this clone: Because the CDR3 is missing its conserved closing phenylalanine or tryptophan, this is likely a read error. The chain joins TRBV6-5 to TRBJ1-2, with TRBD1 matching 8 bases. The CDR3 is 14 amino acids. Trimming took 5 bases from V and 8 from J; bases not matched to a gene: 10. Per germline, CDR1 MNHEY and CDR2 SVGAGI. The CDR3 is CASSVDRGAGGYTL. CDR3 DNA sequence: TGTGCCAGCAGTGTCGACAGGGGAGCGGGGGGCTACACCCTC.

This clone has a single count. The junction departs from the called germline gene at one end, perhaps through a read error. The chain couples TRBV7-9 to TRBJ2-7, with 9 nucleotides matching TRBD1. This CDR3 comprises 16 residues. Germline V gene lookup returns CDR1 SEHNR and CDR2 FQNEAQ (reference sequence). The CDR3 region has the DNA TGTTCCAGCAGCTCGCCCGCAAGGACAGGGGACTACGAGCAGTACTTC. It encodes CSSSSPARTGDYEQYF.

This chain connects TRBV7-6 to TRBJ1-6; TRBD1 matches at 9 bases. CDR1 and CDR2 from the germline V gene are SGHVS and FNYEAQ. The CDR3 spans 16 residues. Trimming cost V 5 bases and J 9 bases; bases outside gene matches: 11. The CDR3 sequence: CASSLRYRGRTSPLHF. The CDR3 region has the DNA TGTGCCAGCAGCCTTAGGTACAGGGGGCGAACTTCACCCCTCCACTTT.

In nucleotides, the CDR3 is TGTGCCAGCAGTCCGCAACGAGGGAATTCTGCGCGAGAGACCCAGTACTTC. This gives the protein CASSPQRGNSARETQYF. The chain combines TRBV28 with TRBJ2-5, with D perhaps TRBD2 (5 bases). CDR1 and CDR2 from the germline V gene are MDHEN and SYDVKM. This CDR3 region has 17 residues. V lost 5 bases, J lost 4 bases, and 23 bases lay in between.

Comments on this clone: Sequence at one end of the junction differs from germline and may be a read error. This sample includes further DNA sequences coding for the same CDR3. The chain is built from TRBV5-1 and TRBJ2-5; 8 positions agree with TRBD2. The CDR3 covers 16 residues. The germline V gene encodes CDR1 SGHRS and CDR2 YFSETQ. CDR3 sequence reads: CASSLSGVGFGETQYF. CDR3 coding DNA: TGCGCCAGCAGCCTTAGCGGGGTGGGCTTCGGGGAGACTCAGTACTTC.

The chain is built from TRBV7-9 and TRBJ1-6, with TRBD1 matching 10 bases. Per the germline V gene, CDR1 is SEHNR and CDR2 is FQNEAQ (reference sequence). The V and J ends lost 5 bases and 7 bases, in that order; junction bases with no gene match: 8. CDR3 size: 16 residues. The CDR3 DNA reads as TGTGCCAGCAGCCTCCGGGACAGGGGCTTAAATTCACCCCTCCACTTT. Its protein product is CASSLRDRGLNSPLHF.

V usage is TRBV7-2 and J usage is TRBJ1-6; 7 bases map to TRBD1. Unmatched junction bases numbered 9, after V lost 8 bases and J lost 2 bases. CDR3 length: 16 residues. The germline gives CDR1 SGHTA, CDR2 FQGNSA. CDR3 loop: CASRQTGVAYNSPLHF. In DNA form, the CDR3 reads TGTGCCAGCCGACAAACAGGGGTAGCCTATAATTCACCCCTCCACTTT.

This sequence joins TRBV9 and TRBJ1-6; D perhaps matches TRBD1 (6 bases). Germline assignment: CDR1 SGDLS and CDR2 YYNGEE. Trimming cost V 0 bases and J 7 bases, with 11 bases left between them. The CDR3 has 15 residues. CDR3 residues: CASSVEGQPNSPLHF. In nucleotides, the CDR3 is TGTGCCAGCAGCGTAGAGGGACAACCCAATTCACCCCTCCACTTT.

The chain is built from TRBV10-3 and TRBJ2-3; perhaps TRBD2 as D (5 bases). The V gene lost 6 bases and the J gene lost 0 bases, with 13 bases spanning the gap. CDR3 size: 15 residues. Germline V gene lookup returns CDR1 ENHRY and CDR2 SYGVKD. CDR3 amino acids: CAIRGGAASTDTQYF. CDR3 nucleotides: TGTGCCATCAGGGGTGGAGCGGCTAGCACAGATACGCAGTATTTT.

The J gene is TRBJ2-5, the V gene TRBV27, with D perhaps TRBD1 (6 bases). Looked up from germline, CDR1 is MNHEY and CDR2 is SMNVEV (reference sequence). There are 15 residues in the CDR3. V was clipped by 4 bases and J by 0 bases, with 12 bases between them. CDR3 DNA sequence: TGTGCCAGCAGTTCGCCGACAGGCTACCAAGAGACCCAGTACTTC. Residues: CASSSPTGYQETQYF.